The entry that follows covers one TCR beta chain sequence. Its antigen remains unidentified. The junction differs from germline at one of its ends, possibly a read error. The data were taken from a study of cytomegalovirus exposure and HLA in healthy donors. Researchers ran the PCR with 60 Vbeta and 13 Jbeta primers. Profiling relied on immunoSEQ multiplex PCR, and the TCRdb table lists in-frame clones only, not all of them. The data hold around 200,000 clones, with 75% to 85% observed a single time. Study observations and caveats: Exclusion as indistinguishable affected some V segments, including TRBV6-2 and TRBV6-3. As a later analysis showed, a missense DCLRE1C variant was linked to trimming of TCR beta V- and J-genes.

Germline V CDR1 and CDR2: SEHNR, FQNEAQ (reference sequence). The length of the CDR3 is 18 residues. This chain uses TRBV7-9 with TRBJ2-2, with D tentatively TRBD1 (5 bases). The material sequenced was PBMCs. The clonotype was recovered from a boy between 10 and 17 years old in good health and CMV-seronegative. CDR3 protein: CSSSRTELKGRETGELFF. As DNA, the CDR3 is TGTTCCAGCAGCCGCACCGAACTGAAGGGGCGAGAAACCGGGGAGCTGTTTTTT.